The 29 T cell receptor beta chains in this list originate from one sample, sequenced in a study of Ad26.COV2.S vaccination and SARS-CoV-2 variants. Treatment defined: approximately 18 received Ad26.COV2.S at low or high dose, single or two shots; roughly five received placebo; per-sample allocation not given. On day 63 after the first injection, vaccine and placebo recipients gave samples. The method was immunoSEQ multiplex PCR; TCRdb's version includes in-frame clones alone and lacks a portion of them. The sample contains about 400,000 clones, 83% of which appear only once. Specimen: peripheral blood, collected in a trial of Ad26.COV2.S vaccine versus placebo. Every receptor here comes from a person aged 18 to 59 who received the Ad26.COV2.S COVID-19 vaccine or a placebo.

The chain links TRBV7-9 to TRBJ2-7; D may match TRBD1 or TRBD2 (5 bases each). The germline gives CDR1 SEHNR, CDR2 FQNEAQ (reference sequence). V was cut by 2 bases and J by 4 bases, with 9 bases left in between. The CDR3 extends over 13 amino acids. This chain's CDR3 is CASSLRGEYEQYF. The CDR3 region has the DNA TGTGCCAGCAGCTTAAGGGGAGAGTACGAGCAGTACTTC.

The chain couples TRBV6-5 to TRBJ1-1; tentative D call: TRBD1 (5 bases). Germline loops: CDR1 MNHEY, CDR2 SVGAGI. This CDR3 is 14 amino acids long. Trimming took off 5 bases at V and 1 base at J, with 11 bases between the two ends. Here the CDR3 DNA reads TGTGCCAGCAGTCGGCTCCAGGGGAACACTGAAGCTTTCTTT. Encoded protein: CASSRLQGNTEAFF.

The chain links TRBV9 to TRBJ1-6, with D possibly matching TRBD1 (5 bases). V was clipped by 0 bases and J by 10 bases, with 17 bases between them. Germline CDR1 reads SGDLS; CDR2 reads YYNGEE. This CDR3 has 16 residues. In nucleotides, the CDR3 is TGTGCCAGCAGCGTAGCCGTCGGGCAGGGAGGGTCACCCCTCCACTTT. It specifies CASSVAVGQGGSPLHF.

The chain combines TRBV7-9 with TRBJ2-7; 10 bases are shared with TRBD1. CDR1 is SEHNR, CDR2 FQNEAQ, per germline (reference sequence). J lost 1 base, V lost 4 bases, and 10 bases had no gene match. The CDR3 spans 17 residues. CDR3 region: CASSSPRQGAWSYEQYF. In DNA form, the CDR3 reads TGTGCCAGCAGCTCCCCTAGACAGGGGGCTTGGTCCTACGAGCAGTACTTC.

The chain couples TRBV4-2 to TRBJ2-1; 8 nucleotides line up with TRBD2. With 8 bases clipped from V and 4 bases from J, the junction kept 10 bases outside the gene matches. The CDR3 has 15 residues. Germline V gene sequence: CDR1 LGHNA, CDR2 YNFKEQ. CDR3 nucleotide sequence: TGTGCCAGCGCGATAAGGGTAGCGGGGTACAATGAGCAGTTCTTC. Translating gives CASAIRVAGYNEQFF.

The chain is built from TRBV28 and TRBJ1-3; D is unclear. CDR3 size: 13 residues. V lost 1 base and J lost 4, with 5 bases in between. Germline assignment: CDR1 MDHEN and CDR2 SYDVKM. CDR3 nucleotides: TGTGCCAGCAGTTTATCGGTGGGAAACACCATATATTTT. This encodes CASSLSVGNTIYF.

CDR3 region: CASSLSGGVYEQYF. CDR3 bases: TGTGCCAGCAGCCTTTCAGGGGGCGTTTACGAGCAGTACTTC. J is TRBJ2-7 and V is TRBV9, with 8 bases that match TRBD1. V gave up 4 bases and J gave up 4 bases; unmatched junction bases: 7. Per germline, CDR1 SGDLS and CDR2 YYNGEE. This CDR3 is built from 14 residues.

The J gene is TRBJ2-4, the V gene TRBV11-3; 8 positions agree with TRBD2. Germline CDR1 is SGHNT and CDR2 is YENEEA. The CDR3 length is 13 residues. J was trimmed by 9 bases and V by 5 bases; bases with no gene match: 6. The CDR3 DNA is TGTGCCAGCAGCCCGGACGGGGGGGGCATTCAGTACTTC. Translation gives CASSPDGGGIQYF.

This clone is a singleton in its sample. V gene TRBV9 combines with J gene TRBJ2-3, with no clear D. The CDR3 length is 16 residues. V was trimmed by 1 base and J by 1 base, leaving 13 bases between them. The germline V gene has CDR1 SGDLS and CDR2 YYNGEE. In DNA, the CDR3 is TGTGCCAGCAGCGTACAAGCGACTTCCGGCACAGATACGCAGTATTTT. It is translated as CASSVQATSGTDTQYF.

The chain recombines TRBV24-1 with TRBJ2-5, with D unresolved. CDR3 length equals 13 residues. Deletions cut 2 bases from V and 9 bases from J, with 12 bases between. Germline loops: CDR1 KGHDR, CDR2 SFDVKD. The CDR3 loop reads CATSDSFGLAQYF. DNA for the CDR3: TGTGCCACCAGTGATTCTTTCGGATTGGCCCAGTACTTC.

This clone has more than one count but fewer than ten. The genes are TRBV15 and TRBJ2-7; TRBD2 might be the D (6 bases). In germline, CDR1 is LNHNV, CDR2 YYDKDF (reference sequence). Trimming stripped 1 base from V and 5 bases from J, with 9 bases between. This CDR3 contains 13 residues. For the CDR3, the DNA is TGTGCCACCAGCAGAGGGGAGGCCCACGAGCAGTACTTC. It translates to CATSRGEAHEQYF.

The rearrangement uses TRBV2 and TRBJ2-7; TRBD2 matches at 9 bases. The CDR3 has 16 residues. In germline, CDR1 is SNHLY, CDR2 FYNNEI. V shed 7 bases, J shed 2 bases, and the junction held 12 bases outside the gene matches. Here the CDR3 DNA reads TGTGCCAGCATGGGGGCTAGCGGGAAAACTACCTACGAGCAGTACTTC. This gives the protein CASMGASGKTTYEQYF.

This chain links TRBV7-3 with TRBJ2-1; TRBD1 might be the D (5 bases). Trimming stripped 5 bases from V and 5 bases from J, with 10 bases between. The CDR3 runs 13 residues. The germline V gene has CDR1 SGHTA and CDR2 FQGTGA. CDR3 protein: CASSPTGDNEQFF. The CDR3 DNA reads TGTGCCAGCAGCCCTACAGGAGACAATGAGCAGTTCTTC. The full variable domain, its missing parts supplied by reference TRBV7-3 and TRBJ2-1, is GAGVSQTPSNKVTEKGKYVELRCDPISGHTALYWYRQSLGQGPEFLIYFQGTGAADDSGLPNDRFFAVRPEGSVSTLKIQRTERGDSAVYLCASSPTGDNEQFFGPGTRLTVL.

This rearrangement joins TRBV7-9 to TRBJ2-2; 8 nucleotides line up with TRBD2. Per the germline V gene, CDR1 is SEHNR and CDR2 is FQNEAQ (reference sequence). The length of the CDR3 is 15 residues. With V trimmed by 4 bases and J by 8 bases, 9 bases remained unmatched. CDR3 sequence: CASSSALAGKGELFF. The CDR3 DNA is TGTGCCAGCAGCTCAGCGTTAGCGGGAAAAGGGGAGCTGTTTTTT.

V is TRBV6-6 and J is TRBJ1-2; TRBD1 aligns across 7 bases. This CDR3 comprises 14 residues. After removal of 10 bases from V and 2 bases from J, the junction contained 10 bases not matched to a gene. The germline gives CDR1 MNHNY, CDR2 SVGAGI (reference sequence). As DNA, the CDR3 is TGTGCCACCATAGAAGGGGGCCGGAACTATGGCTACACCTTC. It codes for CATIEGGRNYGYTF.

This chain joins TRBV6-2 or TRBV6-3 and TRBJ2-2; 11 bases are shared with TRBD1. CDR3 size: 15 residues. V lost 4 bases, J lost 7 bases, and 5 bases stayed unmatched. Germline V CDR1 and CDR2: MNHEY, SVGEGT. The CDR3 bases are TGTGCCAGCAGTTGGACAGGGGGCGGCAGCGGGGAGCTGTTTTTT. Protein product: CASSWTGGGSGELFF.

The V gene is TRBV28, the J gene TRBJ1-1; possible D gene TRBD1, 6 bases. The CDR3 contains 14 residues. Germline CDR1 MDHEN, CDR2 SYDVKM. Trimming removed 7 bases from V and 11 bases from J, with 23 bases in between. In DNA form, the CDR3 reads TGTGCCAGCACCATCACTCCACAGGGACCATGGGCTTTCTTT. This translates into CASTITPQGPWAFF.

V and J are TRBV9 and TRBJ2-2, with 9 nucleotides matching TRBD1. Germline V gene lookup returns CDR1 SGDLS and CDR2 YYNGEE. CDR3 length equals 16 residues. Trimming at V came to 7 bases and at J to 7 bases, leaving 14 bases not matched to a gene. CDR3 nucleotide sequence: TGTGCCAGCGCGCAGAGAAGACAGGGGGGTGTCGGGGAGCTGTTTTTT. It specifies CASAQRRQGGVGELFF. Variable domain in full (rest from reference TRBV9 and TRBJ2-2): DSGVTQTPKHLITATGQRVTLRCSPRSGDLSVYWYQQSLDQGLQFLIQYYNGEERAKGNILERFSAQQFPDLHSELNLSSLELGDSALYFCASAQRRQGGVGELFFGEGSRLTVL.

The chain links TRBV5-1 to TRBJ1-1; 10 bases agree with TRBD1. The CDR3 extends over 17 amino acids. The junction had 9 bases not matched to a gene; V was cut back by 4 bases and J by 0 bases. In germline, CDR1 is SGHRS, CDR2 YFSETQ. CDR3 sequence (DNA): TGCGCCAGCAGCGCCTTCGGGACAGGGGATTTGAACACTGAAGCTTTCTTT. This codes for CASSAFGTGDLNTEAFF. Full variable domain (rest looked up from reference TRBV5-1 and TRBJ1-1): KAGVTQTPRYLIKTRGQQVTLSCSPISGHRSVSWYQQTPGQGLQFLFEYFSETQRNKGNFPGRFSGRQFSNSRSEMNVSTLELGDSALYLCASSAFGTGDLNTEAFFGQGTRLTVV.

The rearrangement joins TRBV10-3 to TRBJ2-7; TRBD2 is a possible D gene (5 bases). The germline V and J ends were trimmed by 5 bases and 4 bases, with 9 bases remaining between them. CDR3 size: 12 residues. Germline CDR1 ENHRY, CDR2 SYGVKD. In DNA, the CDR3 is TGTGCCATCAGTTACGGGGAATACGAGCAGTACTTC. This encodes CAISYGEYEQYF.

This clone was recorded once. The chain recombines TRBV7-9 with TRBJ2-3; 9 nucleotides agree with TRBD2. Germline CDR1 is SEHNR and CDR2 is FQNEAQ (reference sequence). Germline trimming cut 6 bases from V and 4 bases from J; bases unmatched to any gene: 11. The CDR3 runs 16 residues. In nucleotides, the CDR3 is TGTGCCAGCAGACAGAGCGGGGGGCCGCAATCAGATACGCAGTATTTT. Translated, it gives CASRQSGGPQSDTQYF.

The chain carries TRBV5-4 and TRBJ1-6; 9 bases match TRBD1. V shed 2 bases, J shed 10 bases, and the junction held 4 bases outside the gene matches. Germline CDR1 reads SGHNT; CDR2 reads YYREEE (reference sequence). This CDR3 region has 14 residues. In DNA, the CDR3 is TGTGCCAGCAGCTTACAGGGGGCCCAATCACCCCTCCACTTT. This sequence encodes CASSLQGAQSPLHF.

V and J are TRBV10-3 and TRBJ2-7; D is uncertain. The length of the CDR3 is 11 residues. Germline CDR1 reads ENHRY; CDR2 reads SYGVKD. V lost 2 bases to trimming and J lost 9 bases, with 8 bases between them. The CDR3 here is CAISEGGRQYF. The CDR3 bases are TGTGCCATCAGTGAGGGCGGTCGGCAGTACTTC.

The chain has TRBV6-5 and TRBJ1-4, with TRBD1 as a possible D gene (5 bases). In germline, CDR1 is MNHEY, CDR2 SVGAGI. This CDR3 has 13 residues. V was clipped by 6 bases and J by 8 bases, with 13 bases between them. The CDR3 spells CASSRQRREKLFF. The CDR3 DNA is TGTGCCAGCAGCCGACAGAGGAGAGAAAAACTGTTTTTT.

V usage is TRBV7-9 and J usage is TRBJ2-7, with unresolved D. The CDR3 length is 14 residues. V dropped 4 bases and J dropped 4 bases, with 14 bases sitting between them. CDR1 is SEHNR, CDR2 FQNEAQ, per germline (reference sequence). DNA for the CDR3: TGTGCCAGCAGCTCCCCGTGGAGAAATTACGAGCAGTACTTC. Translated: CASSSPWRNYEQYF.

Here the CDR3 DNA reads TGTGCCAGCAGTGTGGGTTTTAATCAGCCCCAGCATTTT. This translates into CASSVGFNQPQHF. The chain couples TRBV11-2 to TRBJ1-5; D ambiguous. The length of the CDR3 is 13 residues. The germline V and J ends were trimmed by 6 bases and 4 bases, with 10 bases remaining between them. Per germline, CDR1 SGHAT and CDR2 FQNNGV.

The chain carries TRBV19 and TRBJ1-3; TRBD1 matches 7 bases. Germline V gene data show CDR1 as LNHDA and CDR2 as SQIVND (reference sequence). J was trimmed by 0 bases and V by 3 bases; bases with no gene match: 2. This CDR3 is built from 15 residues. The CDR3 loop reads CASSIQGDSGNTIYF. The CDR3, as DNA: TGTGCCAGTAGTATTCAGGGGGACTCTGGAAACACCATATATTTT.

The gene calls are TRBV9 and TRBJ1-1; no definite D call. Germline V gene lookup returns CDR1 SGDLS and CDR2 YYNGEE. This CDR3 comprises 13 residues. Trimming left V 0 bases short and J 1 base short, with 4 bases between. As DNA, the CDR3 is TGTGCCAGCAGCGTAGGCACGAACACTGAAGCTTTCTTT. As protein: CASSVGTNTEAFF.

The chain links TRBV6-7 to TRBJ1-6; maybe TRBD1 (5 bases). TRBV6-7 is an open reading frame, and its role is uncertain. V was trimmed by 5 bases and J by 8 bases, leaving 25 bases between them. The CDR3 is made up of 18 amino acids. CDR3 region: CASSPVRKGLHHYSPLHF. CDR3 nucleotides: TGTGCCAGCAGTCCCGTCCGGAAGGGGCTCCACCACTATTCACCCCTCCACTTT.